Below are 31 T cell receptor beta chains sequenced from a single sample in a study of shared clonotypes between healthy human individuals. Generated by immunoSEQ multiplex PCR, the TCRdb table keeps only in-frame clones and is missing some. Of a few million clones listed, roughly 92% are singletons. The sequenced sample consisted of naive CD4+ T cells from PBMCs. Subset here: CD45RA+ positively selected. These receptors were obtained from a man between 18 and 29 years old in good health. Some clones in this sample may be carry-over from other donors' samples.

A remark on this clone: Other DNA sequences within the sample encode an identical CDR3. The V and J genes are TRBV7-3 and TRBJ2-3; 7 positions agree with TRBD1. J gave up 6 bases and V 3 bases, and 0 bases lay outside the gene matches. Germline V lookup: CDR1 SGHTA, CDR2 FQGTGA. The CDR3 consists of 12 residues. The CDR3 loop reads CASSLTGDTQYF. DNA of the CDR3: TGTGCCAGCAGCTTGACAGGGGATACGCAGTATTTT.

The chain links TRBV27 to TRBJ2-1; 12 nucleotides match TRBD1. V was pared by 5 bases and J by 6 bases, with 8 bases of the junction left unmatched. The CDR3 loop spans 16 amino acids. The germline gives CDR1 MNHEY, CDR2 SMNVEV (reference sequence). The CDR3 nucleotides are TGTGCCAGCAGTCCGCACCGGGACAGGGGGCCCAATGAGCAGTTCTTC. This translates into CASSPHRDRGPNEQFF.

This chain joins TRBV9 and TRBJ1-2; maybe TRBD1 (5 bases). There are 14 residues in the CDR3. Germline CDR1 reads SGDLS; CDR2 reads YYNGEE. V was pared by 2 bases and J by 7 bases, with 15 bases between. CDR3 in DNA: TGTGCCAGCAGCGTCCTAATGCAGGGTACTGGCTACACCTTC. Protein: CASSVLMQGTGYTF.

The CDR3 DNA reads TGTGCCAGCAGCTTGGTTACTAGCAGGGAGACCCAGTACTTC. Translation: CASSLVTSRETQYF. The chain joins TRBV5-6 to TRBJ2-5, with D possibly matching TRBD2 (6 bases). This CDR3 contains 14 residues. V was cut by 0 bases and J by 5 bases, with 11 bases left in between. The germline gives CDR1 SGHDT, CDR2 YYEEEE.

This sequence joins TRBV6-5 and TRBJ2-1; 15 bases fit TRBD2. The ends lost 6 bases at V and 12 bases at J; junction bases unmatched: 9. This CDR3 spans 15 amino acids. The V gene's germline CDR1 is MNHEY and CDR2 SVGAGI. CDR3: CASSKGLAGGVGQFF. In nucleotides, the CDR3 is TGTGCCAGCAGCAAAGGACTAGCGGGGGGGGTTGGGCAGTTCTTC.

The chain links TRBV19 to TRBJ2-5; 7 nucleotides agree with TRBD1. Germline CDR1 reads LNHDA; CDR2 reads SQIVND (reference sequence). Unmatched junction bases numbered 9, after V lost 4 bases and J lost 7 bases. The CDR3 consists of 14 residues. CDR3 in amino acids: CASSTGQVYGTQYF. CDR3 DNA sequence: TGTGCCAGTAGTACAGGACAGGTTTATGGGACCCAGTACTTC.

The chain combines TRBV6-5 with TRBJ2-7; D uncertain. The V and J ends lost 6 bases and 2 bases respectively, with 17 bases between them. CDR3 size: 15 residues. In germline, CDR1 is MNHEY, CDR2 SVGAGI. The CDR3: CASRRTPGRTYEQYF. CDR3 bases: TGTGCCAGCAGGCGAACACCGGGCCGTACCTACGAGCAGTACTTC.

The chain uses TRBV7-9 and TRBJ2-2; 15 bases are a match to TRBD2. Unmatched junction bases numbered 6, after V lost 1 base and J lost 3 bases. CDR3 length equals 19 residues. Per the germline V gene, CDR1 is SEHNR and CDR2 is FQNEAQ (reference sequence). CDR3 DNA sequence: TGTGCCAGCAGCTTAGGGGCCGGGACTAGCGGGAGGTACACCGGGGAGCTGTTTTTT. Translated: CASSLGAGTSGRYTGELFF.

This clone was seen a single time. This chain joins TRBV9 and TRBJ2-5; D may match TRBD1 or TRBD2 (5 bases each). This CDR3 is built from 17 residues. The ends were cut back, 0 bases at V and 0 bases at J, with 15 bases in the middle. Per the germline V gene, CDR1 is SGDLS and CDR2 is YYNGEE. CDR3 in DNA: TGTGCCAGCAGCGTAGCCGGCACCTGGGGGTACCAAGAGACCCAGTACTTC. Its protein product is CASSVAGTWGYQETQYF.

J is TRBJ1-4 and V is TRBV5-5; 8 nucleotides line up with TRBD1. The germline CDR1 and CDR2 sequences are SGHKS and YYEKEE (reference sequence). The V gene end was trimmed by 4 bases and the J gene end by 7 bases; junction bases not matched to a gene: 9. There are 15 residues in the CDR3. The CDR3 region is CASSARDRSFEKLFF. The CDR3 bases are TGTGCCAGCAGCGCACGGGACAGGAGTTTTGAAAAACTGTTTTTT.

The rearrangement links TRBV28 to TRBJ2-5; D gene ambiguous. Looked up from germline, CDR1 is MDHEN and CDR2 is SYDVKM. The CDR3 totals 14 residues. Trimming left V 5 bases short and J 7 bases short, with 17 bases between. In nucleotides, the CDR3 is TGTGCCAGCAGTGCGGACCCGCGAGTAGGGACCCAGTACTTC. This encodes CASSADPRVGTQYF.

The genes are TRBV7-9 and TRBJ2-5; the D gene is possibly TRBD1 (5 bases). CDR3 length: 16 residues. From germline, CDR1 is SEHNR and CDR2 FQNEAQ (reference sequence). The V and J ends lost 5 bases and 7 bases respectively, with 23 bases between them. CDR3 DNA: TGTGCCAGCAGCGGGCTCCGCCAGGGCCAAGTGGGGACCCAGTACTTC. Protein: CASSGLRQGQVGTQYF.

The CDR3 sequence is CASNQGGYGYTF. For the CDR3, the DNA is TGTGCCAGCAACCAGGGGGGCTATGGCTACACCTTC. V and J are TRBV6-5 and TRBJ1-2; 7 bases match TRBD1. CDR3 size: 12 residues. With V trimmed by 7 bases and J by 4 bases, 3 bases remained unmatched. The germline V gene encodes CDR1 MNHEY and CDR2 SVGAGI.

The J gene is TRBJ1-1, the V gene TRBV7-2; a possible D gene is TRBD1 (5 bases). Trimming stripped 5 bases from V and 7 bases from J, with 14 bases between. The CDR3 covers 13 residues. The germline V gene encodes CDR1 SGHTA and CDR2 FQGNSA. The CDR3 loop is CASSEGLDYEAFF. The CDR3 nucleotides read TGTGCCAGCAGCGAGGGACTCGATTATGAAGCTTTCTTT.

The rearrangement links TRBV19 to TRBJ2-6; a weak D match, TRBD2 (6 bases). V lost 1 base and J 2 bases, leaving 9 bases between the germline ends. CDR1 and CDR2 from the germline V gene are LNHDA and SQIVND (reference sequence). This CDR3 is 16 amino acids long. The DNA for the CDR3 is TGTGCCAGTAGTATAGCGGGAGTAACTGGGGCCAACGTCCTGACTTTC. Protein product: CASSIAGVTGANVLTF.

The rearrangement uses TRBV19 and TRBJ1-3; tentatively, D is TRBD1 (5 bases). This CDR3 spans 14 amino acids. Between the trimmed V and J ends, which lost 9 bases and 0 bases, there was a span of 12 bases. Germline V lookup: CDR1 LNHDA, CDR2 SQIVND (reference sequence). The CDR3 loop reads CASRGTDSGNTIYF. As DNA, the CDR3 is TGTGCCAGCCGGGGGACGGACTCTGGAAACACCATATATTTT.

This chain uses TRBV28 with TRBJ2-5, with unresolved D. V was shortened by 1 base and J by 7 bases, with 7 bases between the two germline ends. Germline assignment: CDR1 MDHEN and CDR2 SYDVKM. The CDR3 is made up of 12 amino acids. The CDR3 DNA sequence: TGTGCCAGCAGTTTATCCCCGGGGACCCAGTACTTC. Translation gives CASSLSPGTQYF.

The CDR3 DNA sequence: TGTGCCAGCAGCTTTGGGTTTAGGGTGAACACTGAAGCTTTCTTT. Protein sequence: CASSFGFRVNTEAFF. The V gene is TRBV7-2, the J gene TRBJ1-1; the D is unclear. The CDR3 totals 15 residues. Germline values: CDR1 SGHTA, CDR2 FQGNSA. With 3 bases removed from V and 0 bases from J, the gap between germline ends came to 11 bases. Based on the CDR3 plus reference TRBV7-2 and TRBJ1-1, the full variable domain is GAGVSQSPSNKVTEKGKDVELRCDPISGHTALYWYRQSLGQGLEFLIYFQGNSAPDKSGLPSDRFSAERTGGSVSTLTIQRTQQEDSAVYLCASSFGFRVNTEAFFGQGTRLTVV.

The chain couples TRBV27 to TRBJ2-1; 10 nucleotides align to TRBD2. CDR3 length: 19 amino acids. Trimming took 1 base from V and 2 from J; bases not matched to a gene: 11. Germline CDR1 MNHEY, CDR2 SMNVEV (reference sequence). This chain's CDR3 is CASSLLSSGSGGAYNEQFF. Here the CDR3 DNA reads TGTGCCAGCAGTTTATTATCTAGCGGGAGTGGTGGTGCCTACAATGAGCAGTTCTTC.

The chain combines TRBV4-1 with TRBJ2-5, with 11 bases fitting TRBD1. The DNA matches TRBJ2-7 better at its end, which makes the J call doubtful. This CDR3 contains 14 residues. The germline V gene has CDR1 MGHRA and CDR2 YSYEKL. CDR3 sequence: CASSLRTGGDEQYF. The CDR3 bases are TGCGCCAGCAGCCTAAGGACAGGGGGCGACGAGCAGTACTTC.

The gene calls are TRBV5-4 and TRBJ2-1; the match to TRBD2 covers 8 bases. Germline lookup yields CDR1 SGHNT and CDR2 YYREEE (reference sequence). The J segment lost 5 bases and the V segment lost 3 bases, leaving 4 bases of the junction unmatched. The CDR3 sequence is 14 residues long. In DNA form, the CDR3 reads TGTGCCAGCAGCTACCGGACTAGCAACAATGAGCAGTTCTTC. It translates to CASSYRTSNNEQFF.

This chain connects TRBV21-1 to TRBJ2-3. TRBV21-1 is assigned pseudogene status. The CDR3 is 14 residues long. The CDR3 loop reads CASSTRGSTDTQYF. DNA for the CDR3: TGTGCCAGCAGCACCCGTGGGAGCACAGATACGCAGTATTTT.

A remark on this clone: This specimen includes other DNA sequences encoding the same CDR3. The V gene is TRBV2, the J gene TRBJ2-2; D gene unclear. The CDR3 runs 11 residues. V lost 8 bases, J lost 5 bases, and 6 bases lay in between. CDR1 and CDR2 (germline): SNHLY, FYNNEI. CDR3 sequence reads: CASGRTGELFF. CDR3 in DNA: TGTGCCAGCGGCCGGACCGGGGAGCTGTTTTTT.

J is TRBJ2-7 and V is TRBV7-2; D not certain. Germline values: CDR1 SGHTA, CDR2 FQGNSA. V was clipped by 1 base and J by 3 bases, with 7 bases between them. The CDR3 totals 13 residues. The CDR3 is CASSLGLYYEQYF. The CDR3 DNA reads as TGTGCCAGCAGCTTAGGTCTTTACTACGAGCAGTACTTC.

This clone was seen once. CDR3 in DNA: TGTGCCAGCAGCTTAAGACTAGCGGAAGAGACCCAGTACTTC. This translates into CASSLRLAEETQYF. This chain uses TRBV25-1 with TRBJ2-5, with 9 bases identical to TRBD2. Germline CDR1 is MGHDK and CDR2 is SYGVNS. The CDR3 spans 14 residues. J gave up 3 bases and V 6 bases, and 5 bases lay outside the gene matches.

The genes are TRBV7-9 and TRBJ2-2; D is unclear. The CDR3 totals 13 residues. Germline V gives CDR1 SEHNR, CDR2 FQNEAQ (reference sequence). V lost 2 bases and J 6 bases, leaving 7 bases between the germline ends. The CDR3 nucleotides read TGTGCCAGCAGCTTACCGTCGTCCGGGGAGCTGTTTTTT. Amino acids: CASSLPSSGELFF. Based on the CDR3 plus reference TRBV7-9 and TRBJ2-2, the full variable domain is DTGVSQNPRHKITKRGQNVTFRCDPISEHNRLYWYRQTLGQGPEFLTYFQNEAQLEKSRLLSDRFSAERPKGSFSTLEIQRTEQGDSAMYLCASSLPSSGELFFGEGSRLTVL.

This clone was seen more than once but under ten times. CDR3 sequence: CASSERGGNTIYF. CDR3 DNA sequence: TGTGCCAGCAGTGAACGAGGTGGAAACACCATATATTTT. The chain carries TRBV2 and TRBJ1-3; D gene unclear. V lost 2 bases, J lost 3 bases, and 5 bases lay in between. CDR3 size: 13 residues. Germline CDR1 SNHLY, CDR2 FYNNEI.

The chain joins TRBV10-3 to TRBJ1-2, with D possibly TRBD1 on 5 matching bases. CDR3 length: 13 amino acids. Per germline, CDR1 ENHRY and CDR2 SYGVKD. V was pared by 6 bases and J by 3 bases, with 11 bases between. CDR3: CAIRAGLDYGYTF. CDR3 nucleotide sequence: TGTGCCATCAGAGCGGGACTAGACTATGGCTACACCTTC.

The chain combines TRBV9 with TRBJ2-2; 10 nucleotides align to TRBD2. This CDR3 is 16 amino acids long. Per germline, CDR1 SGDLS and CDR2 YYNGEE. J was trimmed by 6 bases and V by 4 bases; bases with no gene match: 9. CDR3 sequence reads: CASSPTPSGSAGELFF. DNA for the CDR3: TGTGCCAGCAGCCCAACCCCTAGCGGGAGTGCCGGGGAGCTGTTTTTT.

The J gene is TRBJ1-5, the V gene TRBV6-1; D uncertain. Germline-derived CDR1 and CDR2 are MNHNS and SASEGT. Trimming shortened V by 6 bases and J by 1 base, and 10 bases separated the two germline ends. This CDR3 contains 14 residues. Here the CDR3 reads CASRRIGSNQPQHF. The DNA for the CDR3 is TGTGCCAGCAGGAGGATCGGGAGCAATCAGCCCCAGCATTTT.

For this clone: The identical CDR3 is also encoded by other nucleotide sequences in the sample. The chain carries TRBV10-3 and TRBJ2-3; tentative D call: TRBD2 (6 bases). V lost 0 bases and J 0 bases, leaving 7 bases between the germline ends. CDR3 length: 15 residues. Germline V gene sequence: CDR1 ENHRY, CDR2 SYGVKD. The DNA of the CDR3 is TGTGCCATCAGTGAGTCAAGCGGGAGCACAGATACGCAGTATTTT. It is translated as CAISESSGSTDTQYF.